A selection of T cell receptor beta chains follows, all from one sample in a study of blood T cell repertoires in COVID-19. Some clones are missing from TCRdb's copy, which holds only in-frame ones; the method was immunoSEQ multiplex PCR. The sample consists of approximately 40,000 clones, about 88% of them appearing once. Sequencing was done on a sample of peripheral blood. These receptors were obtained from a human donor in a cohort sampled during active COVID-19. CDR3s include the opening cysteine and the closing phenylalanine or tryptophan. Each record gives: D gene, clone size, CDR3 length, J gene, V gene, CDR3 protein, CDR3 DNA. D genes are given only for firm matches. Clone size is stated in some rows and not others, as once, few, many or a class when expanded.

NA	NA	15	TRBJ2-1	TRBV27	CASRPDGVGYNEQFF	TGTGCCAGTCGACCCGACGGGGTCGGTTACAATGAGCAGTTCTTC
TRBD2	NA	12	TRBJ2-2	TRBV6-6	CASSYGREELFF	TGTGCCAGCAGTTATGGGAGGGAGGAGCTGTTTTTT
TRBD2	NA	16	TRBJ2-5	TRBV5-1	CASRRPAAGGRETQYF	TGCGCCAGCCGCCGCCCAGCTGCGGGGGGTAGAGAGACCCAGTACTTC
NA	NA	15	TRBJ1-3	TRBV27	CASRKGGLGGNTIYF	TGTGCCAGCAGAAAAGGGGGTTTAGGTGGAAACACCATATATTTT
TRBD2	NA	18	TRBJ2-3	TRBV4-3	CASSQDFSAGGPPDTQYF	TGCGCCAGCAGCCAAGACTTCTCAGCGGGGGGGCCTCCAGATACGCAGTATTTT
NA	NA	15	TRBJ2-1	TRBV5-1	CASSLQATSYNEQFF	TGCGCCAGCAGCTTACAGGCAACTTCCTACAATGAGCAGTTCTTC
TRBD1	NA	16	TRBJ1-2	TRBV5-8	CASSLGRDRGFYGYTF	TGTGCCAGCAGCTTGGGCCGGGACAGGGGATTCTATGGCTACACCTTC
TRBD1	NA	15	TRBJ1-6	TRBV9	CASSNSGDSYSPLHF	TGTGCCAGCAGTAACTCCGGGGACAGCTATTCACCCCTCCACTTT
TRBD1	NA	14	TRBJ1-1	TRBV2	CASQNTRQGTEAFF	TGTGCCAGCCAAAATACTCGACAGGGAACTGAAGCTTTCTTT
TRBD1	NA	19	TRBJ2-6	TRBV9	CASSVSLGQRRSGANVLTF	TGTGCCAGCAGCGTGTCCCTGGGACAGCGGCGATCTGGGGCCAACGTCCTGACTTTC
TRBD1	few	15	TRBJ1-1	TRBV28	CASSLYGTENTEAFF	TGTGCCAGCAGTTTATACGGGACAGAGAACACTGAAGCTTTCTTT
TRBD1	many	14	TRBJ1-5	TRBV19	CASSITGANQPQHF	TGTGCCAGTAGTATCACAGGGGCCAATCAGCCCCAGCATTTT
NA	NA	15	TRBJ2-1	TRBV15	CATSRGLAPYNEQFF	TGTGCCACCAGCAGAGGCCTAGCGCCCTACAATGAGCAGTTCTTC
NA	NA	16	TRBJ2-2	TRBV4-3	CASSQAVAGNPGELFF	TGCGCCAGCAGCCAAGCCGTCGCGGGGAACCCCGGGGAGCTGTTTTTT
NA	NA	13	TRBJ1-1	TRBV2	CASSGGGGTEAFF	TGTGCCAGCAGCGGAGGGGGGGGCACTGAAGCTTTCTTT
TRBD1	NA	14	TRBJ2-1	TRBV5-5	CASGPGTGGLEQFF	TGTGCCAGCGGCCCCGGGACAGGGGGCCTTGAGCAGTTCTTC
TRBD2	NA	18	TRBJ2-5	TRBV6-2/TRBV6-3	CASSYDPWAGGPQETQYF	TGTGCCAGCAGTTACGACCCTTGGGCGGGGGGGCCGCAAGAGACCCAGTACTTC
NA	NA	13	TRBJ2-5	TRBV4-2	CASSQDTTADQYF	TGTGCCAGCAGCCAAGATACCACCGCAGACCAGTACTTC
TRBD1	NA	15	TRBJ1-3	TRBV30	CAWTIGTGGGNTIYF	TGTGCCTGGACCATCGGGACAGGGGGTGGAAACACCATATATTTT
TRBD2	NA	15	TRBJ2-3	TRBV11-2	CASSLGLAGPDTQYF	TGTGCCAGCAGCTTAGGACTAGCGGGGCCAGATACGCAGTATTTT
TRBD1	NA	14	TRBJ2-1	TRBV7-2	CASSLVLTGSEQFF	TGTGCCAGCAGCTTAGTCCTGACAGGGTCCGAGCAGTTCTTC
TRBD1	once	15	TRBJ1-2	TRBV7-8	CASSLVVGQGTGYTF	TGTGCCAGCAGCTTAGTTGTGGGACAGGGGACTGGCTACACCTTC
TRBD2	NA	15	TRBJ2-3	TRBV5-1	CASSLAGTSGDTQYF	TGCGCCAGCAGCTTGGCCGGGACTAGCGGAGATACGCAGTATTTT
NA	once	15	TRBJ1-2	TRBV7-2	CASSLSGVRVNGYTF	TGTGCCAGCAGCTTATCGGGGGTCAGGGTAAATGGCTACACCTTC
TRBD1	NA	15	TRBJ1-3	TRBV28	CASRGQGALGNTIYF	TGTGCCAGCAGGGGACAGGGGGCGCTTGGAAACACCATATATTTT